The 8 T cell receptor beta chains below come from one sample, sequenced in a study of response to subunit inactivated influenza vaccine. In TCRdb, the RT-PCR reads were re-called with MiXCR into one record per CDR3 protein. The sample carries a few hundred thousand distinct CDR3 sequences, around 9.9% recorded once. The specimen was PBMCs from blood, collected roughly 47 days after vaccination. The receptor set was obtained from a man over 45 who received an inactivated influenza vaccine.

This clonotype has more than one count but fewer than ten. The gene calls are TRBV24-1 and TRBJ2-7; D unclear. The length of the CDR3 is 13 residues. V lost 2 bases, J lost 5 bases, and 9 bases lay in between. The germline CDR1 and CDR2 sequences are KGHDR and SFDVKD. The CDR3 loop is CATSDSVHNEQYF. CDR3 sequence (DNA): TGTGCCACCAGTGATTCAGTTCATAACGAGCAGTACTTC.

The table lists this clonotype with a few counts. The gene calls are TRBV20-1 and TRBJ2-3; D is unclear. Germline V lookup: CDR1 DFQATT, CDR2 SNEGSKA (reference sequence). V lost 1 base and J lost 0, with 8 bases in between. CDR3 size: 14 residues. The CDR3 region is CSARASTSTDTQYF. The CDR3 region has the DNA TGCAGTGCTAGAGCGAGCACTAGCACAGATACGCAGTATTTT.

The chain has TRBV6-2 or TRBV6-3 and TRBJ2-1; 9 bases are shared with TRBD2. There are 18 residues in the CDR3. Germline loops: CDR1 MNHEY, CDR2 SVGEGT. V gave up 2 bases and J gave up 5 bases; unmatched junction bases: 13. The CDR3 reads CASSYTRRAGGPNNEQFF. For the CDR3, the DNA is TGTGCCAGCAGTTACACGCGTCGGGCGGGAGGGCCCAACAATGAGCAGTTCTTC.

This clonotype has ten or more counts. The chain uses TRBV12-3 or TRBV12-4 and TRBJ2-2, with TRBD2 matching over 12 bases. The length of the CDR3 is 15 residues. With 7 bases clipped from V and 4 bases from J, the junction kept 4 bases outside the gene matches. The CDR3 DNA sequence: TGTGCCAGCACTAGCGGGAGGGCGTTCACCGGGGAGCTGTTTTTT. It specifies CASTSGRAFTGELFF.

The V gene is TRBV7-9, the J gene TRBJ2-7; 14 bases match TRBD2. The CDR3 runs to 17 residues. Germline assignment: CDR1 SEHNR and CDR2 FQNEAQ (reference sequence). V dropped 5 bases and J dropped 0; count of bases not matched to a gene: 6. CDR3 in amino acids: CASSPGTSGGYSYEQYF. Written as DNA, the CDR3 is TGTGCCAGCAGCCCCGGGACTAGCGGGGGCTACTCCTACGAGCAGTACTTC.

This sequence joins TRBV3-1 and TRBJ2-1, with D possibly being TRBD2 (5 bases). CDR3 length: 16 amino acids. V lost 0 bases to trimming and J lost 3 bases, with 12 bases between them. From germline, CDR1 is LGHDT and CDR2 YNNKEL (reference sequence). In DNA, the CDR3 is TGTGCCAGCAGCCAAGAGGACGGGCGGGTCTACAATGAGCAGTTCTTC. This encodes CASSQEDGRVYNEQFF.

The table lists this clonotype with many counts. The V gene is TRBV12-3 or TRBV12-4, the J gene TRBJ2-7, with D possibly being TRBD1 (6 bases). V was clipped by 6 bases and J by 4 bases, with 19 bases between them. The CDR3 is 15 residues long. In DNA, the CDR3 is TGTGCCAGCAGCCCTTACGGGACAAAAGATTACGAGCAGTACTTC. Translating gives CASSPYGTKDYEQYF.

The chain uses TRBV7-6 and TRBJ2-3, with no clear D. V was shortened by 5 bases and J by 2 bases, with 14 bases between the two germline ends. The CDR3 contains 15 residues. Germline V gives CDR1 SGHVS, CDR2 FNYEAQ. CDR3 sequence reads: CASSATPANTDTQYF. The CDR3 DNA is TGTGCCAGCAGCGCGACACCGGCCAACACAGATACGCAGTATTTT.